This record covers a single T cell receptor (beta chain). The sample belongs to a study of cytomegalovirus exposure and HLA in healthy donors. The table came from immunoSEQ multiplex PCR; TCRdb's copy has only in-frame clones and leaves some out. The data contain roughly 140,000 clones, more than 85% of them singletons. This CDR3 contains 16 residues. Trimming took off 4 bases at V and 3 bases at J, with 19 bases between the two ends. The germline V gene has CDR1 MDHEN and CDR2 SYDVKM. The sequence was obtained from a man between 18 and 29 years old in good health and CMV-seronegative. Material: PBMCs. The chain couples TRBV28 to TRBJ2-7; possible D gene TRBD2, 6 bases. The DNA for the CDR3 is TGTGCCAGCAGTTCCTCCATAGCGGAGTCCCACTACGAGCAGTACGTC. As protein: CASSSSIAESHYEQYV.